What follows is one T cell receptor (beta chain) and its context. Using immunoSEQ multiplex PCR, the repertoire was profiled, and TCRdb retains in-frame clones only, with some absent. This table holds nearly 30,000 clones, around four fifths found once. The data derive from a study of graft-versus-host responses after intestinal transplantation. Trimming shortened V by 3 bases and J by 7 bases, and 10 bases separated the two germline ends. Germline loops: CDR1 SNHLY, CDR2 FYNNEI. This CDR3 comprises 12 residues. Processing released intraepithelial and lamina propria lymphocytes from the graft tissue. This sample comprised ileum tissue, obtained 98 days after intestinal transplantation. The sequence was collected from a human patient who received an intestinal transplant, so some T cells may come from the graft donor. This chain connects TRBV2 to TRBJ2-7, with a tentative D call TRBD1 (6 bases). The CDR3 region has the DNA TGTGCCAGCAGTGATGCAGGGGTTGAGCAGTACTTC. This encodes CASSDAGVEQYF.